Below, one TCR beta chain is given with its context. The data derive from a study of STAT5B mutations in CD4+ large granular lymphocyte leukemia. Using immunoSEQ multiplex PCR, the repertoire was profiled, and TCRdb retains in-frame clones only, with some absent. This sample yields some 38,000 clones, of which approximately 85% are seen a single time; around 1.3% belongs to the top ten. Sequencing input: CD4+ T cells from blood buffy coats. The TCR comes from a human donor in good health.

The CDR3 nucleotides are TGTGCCAGCAGCGTAGGGGCGGGGGGGCCTTACGAGCAGTACTTC. Protein sequence: CASSVGAGGPYEQYF. The chain combines TRBV9 with TRBJ2-7; 9 nucleotides match TRBD2. The germline V gene encodes CDR1 SGDLS and CDR2 YYNGEE. After removal of 0 bases from V and 4 bases from J, the junction contained 5 bases not matched to a gene. The CDR3 sequence is 15 residues long.